This TCR beta chain stems from a study of blood T cell repertoires in COVID-19. The wider study: Spain, Italy and the United States supplied samples that represented acute and convalescent COVID-19. Nucleic acid was either cDNA or gDNA, and it came from T cells, B-cell-depleted T cells, or PBMCs.

This clone turned up a few times. The V end lost 3 bases, the J end lost 2 bases, and 12 bases lay between the germline ends. Germline lookup yields CDR1 KGHSH and CDR2 LQKENI. The CDR3 is 15 amino acids. Original data processing: Researchers report that nucleated cell counts were estimated from reference gene primer amplification. Clones were sequenced by immunoSEQ multiplex PCR, and TCRdb holds only the in-frame ones, with some missing. The DNA gave D and trimming, while V, J and clone size come from that table. The table shows about 87,000 clones, with approximately 82% occurring only once. The sequenced sample was peripheral blood. The clonotype was recovered from a woman aged 70-85 years with acute or convalescent COVID-19. The V and J genes are TRBV18 and TRBJ2-3; D perhaps matches TRBD1 (5 bases). The CDR3 reads CASSPRQGATDTQYF. The DNA for the CDR3 is TGTGCCAGCTCACCCCGCCAGGGCGCCACAGATACGCAGTATTTT.